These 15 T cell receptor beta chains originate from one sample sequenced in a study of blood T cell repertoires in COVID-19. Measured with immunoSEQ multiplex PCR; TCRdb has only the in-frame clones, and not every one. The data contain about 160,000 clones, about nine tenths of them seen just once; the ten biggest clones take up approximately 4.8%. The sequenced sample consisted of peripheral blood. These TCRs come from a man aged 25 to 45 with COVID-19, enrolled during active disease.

The CDR3 nucleotides read TGTGCCAGCAGCCATCCCGGGACAGGGAAAGGAAAGGTGACTGTGGGGAAGGCCGGGGAGCTGTTTTTT. Amino acids: CASSHPGTGKGKVTVGKAGELFF. The chain carries TRBV3-1 (or the pseudogene TRBV3-2) and TRBJ2-2, with 9 bases aligning to TRBD1. Trimming removed 3 bases from V and 6 bases from J; junction bases left unmatched: 29. The CDR3 extends over 23 amino acids. Germline-derived CDR1 and CDR2 are LGHDT and YNNKEL (reference sequence).

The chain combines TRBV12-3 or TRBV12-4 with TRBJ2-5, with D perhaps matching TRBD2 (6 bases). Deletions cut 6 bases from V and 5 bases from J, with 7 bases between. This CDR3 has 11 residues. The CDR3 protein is CASRRGETQYF. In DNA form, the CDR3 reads TGTGCCAGCAGACGGGGGGAGACCCAGTACTTC.

The CDR3 is CASRRGNTGSYEQYF. DNA for the CDR3: TGTGCCAGCAGGAGGGGGAATACAGGGTCATACGAGCAGTACTTC. The chain recombines TRBV6-5 with TRBJ2-7; D is perhaps TRBD1 (6 bases). This CDR3 has 15 amino acids. Trimming removed 6 bases from V and 4 bases from J, with 19 bases in between. Germline V CDR1 and CDR2: MNHEY, SVGAGI.

For the CDR3, the DNA is TGTGCCAGCAGTTTAGGGGCCGCAGATACGCAGTATTTT. Translation gives CASSLGAADTQYF. The chain employs TRBV12-3 or TRBV12-4 and TRBJ2-3; D not resolved. The germline V and J ends were trimmed by 1 base and 4 bases, with 6 bases remaining between them. The CDR3 loop spans 13 amino acids.

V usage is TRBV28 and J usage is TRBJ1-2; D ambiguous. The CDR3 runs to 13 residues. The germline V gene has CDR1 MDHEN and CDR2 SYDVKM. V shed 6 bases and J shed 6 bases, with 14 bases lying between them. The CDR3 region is CASSLNYGDGYTF. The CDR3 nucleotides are TGTGCCAGCAGCCTAAACTACGGCGATGGCTACACCTTC.

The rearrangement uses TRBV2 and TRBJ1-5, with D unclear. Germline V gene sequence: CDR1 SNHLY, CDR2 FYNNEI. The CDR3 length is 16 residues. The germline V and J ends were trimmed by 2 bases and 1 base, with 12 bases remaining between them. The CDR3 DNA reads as TGTGCCAGCAGTGAATTTCGACATTGGAGCAATCAGCCCCAGCATTTT. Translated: CASSEFRHWSNQPQHF.

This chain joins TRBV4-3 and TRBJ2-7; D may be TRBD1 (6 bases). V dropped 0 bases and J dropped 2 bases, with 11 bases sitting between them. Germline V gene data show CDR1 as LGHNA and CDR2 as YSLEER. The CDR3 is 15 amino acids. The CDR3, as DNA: TGCGCCAGCAGCCAAGAACACAGGGTACCCTACGAGCAGTACTTC. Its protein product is CASSQEHRVPYEQYF.

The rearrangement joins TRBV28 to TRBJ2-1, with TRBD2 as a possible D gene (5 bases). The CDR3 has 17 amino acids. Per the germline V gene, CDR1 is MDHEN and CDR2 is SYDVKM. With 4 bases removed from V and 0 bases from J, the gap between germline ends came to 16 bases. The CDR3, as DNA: TGTGCCAGCAGTTACCCCGTGAGGGAGAGCTCCTACAATGAGCAGTTCTTC. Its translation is CASSYPVRESSYNEQFF.

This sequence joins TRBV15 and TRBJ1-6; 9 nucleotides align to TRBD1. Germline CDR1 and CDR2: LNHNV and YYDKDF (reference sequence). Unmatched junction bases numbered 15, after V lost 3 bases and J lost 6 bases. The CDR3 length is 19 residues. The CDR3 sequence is CATSSDPPGQGGGNSPLHF. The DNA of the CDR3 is TGTGCCACCAGCAGTGACCCACCGGGACAGGGTGGGGGTAATTCACCCCTCCACTTT.

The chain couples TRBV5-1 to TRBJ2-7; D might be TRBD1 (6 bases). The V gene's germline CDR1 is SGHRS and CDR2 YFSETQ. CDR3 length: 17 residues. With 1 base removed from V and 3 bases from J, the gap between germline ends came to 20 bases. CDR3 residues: CASSLRSGQTHLYEQYF. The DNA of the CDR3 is TGCGCCAGCAGCTTGCGAAGCGGACAGACGCACCTCTACGAGCAGTACTTC.

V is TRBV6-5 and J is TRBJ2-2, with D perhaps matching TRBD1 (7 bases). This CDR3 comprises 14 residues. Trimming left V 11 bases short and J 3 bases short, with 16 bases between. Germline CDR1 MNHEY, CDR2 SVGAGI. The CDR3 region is CALKEGAHTGELFF. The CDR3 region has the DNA TGTGCCCTTAAGGAGGGGGCGCACACCGGGGAGCTGTTTTTT.

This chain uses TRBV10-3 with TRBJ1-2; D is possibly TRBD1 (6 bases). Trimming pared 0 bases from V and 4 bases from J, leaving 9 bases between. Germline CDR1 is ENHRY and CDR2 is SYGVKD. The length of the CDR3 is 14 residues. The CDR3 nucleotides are TGTGCCATCAGTGAGTCGGGGGCGGGCTATGGCTACACCTTC. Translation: CAISESGAGYGYTF.

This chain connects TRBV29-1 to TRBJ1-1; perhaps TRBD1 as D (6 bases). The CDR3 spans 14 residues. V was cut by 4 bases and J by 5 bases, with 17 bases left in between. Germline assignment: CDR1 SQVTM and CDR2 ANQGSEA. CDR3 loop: CSVGSSGGRTEAFF. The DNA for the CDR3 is TGCAGCGTTGGATCCTCCGGGGGGCGTACTGAAGCTTTCTTT.

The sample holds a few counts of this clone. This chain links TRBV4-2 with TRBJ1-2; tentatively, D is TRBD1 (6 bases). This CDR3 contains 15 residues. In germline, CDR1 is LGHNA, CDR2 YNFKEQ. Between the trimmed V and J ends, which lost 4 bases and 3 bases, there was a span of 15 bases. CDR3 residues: CASSRGGMGDYGYTF. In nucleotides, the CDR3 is TGTGCCAGCAGCCGAGGGGGAATGGGGGACTATGGCTACACCTTC.

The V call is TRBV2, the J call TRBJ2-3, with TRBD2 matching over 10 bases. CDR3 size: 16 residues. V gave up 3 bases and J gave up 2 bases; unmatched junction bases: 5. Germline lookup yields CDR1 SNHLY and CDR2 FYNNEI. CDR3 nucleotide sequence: TGTGCCAGCAGTGAGGAGCGGGGGGGCGACACAGATACGCAGTATTTT. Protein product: CASSEERGGDTDTQYF.